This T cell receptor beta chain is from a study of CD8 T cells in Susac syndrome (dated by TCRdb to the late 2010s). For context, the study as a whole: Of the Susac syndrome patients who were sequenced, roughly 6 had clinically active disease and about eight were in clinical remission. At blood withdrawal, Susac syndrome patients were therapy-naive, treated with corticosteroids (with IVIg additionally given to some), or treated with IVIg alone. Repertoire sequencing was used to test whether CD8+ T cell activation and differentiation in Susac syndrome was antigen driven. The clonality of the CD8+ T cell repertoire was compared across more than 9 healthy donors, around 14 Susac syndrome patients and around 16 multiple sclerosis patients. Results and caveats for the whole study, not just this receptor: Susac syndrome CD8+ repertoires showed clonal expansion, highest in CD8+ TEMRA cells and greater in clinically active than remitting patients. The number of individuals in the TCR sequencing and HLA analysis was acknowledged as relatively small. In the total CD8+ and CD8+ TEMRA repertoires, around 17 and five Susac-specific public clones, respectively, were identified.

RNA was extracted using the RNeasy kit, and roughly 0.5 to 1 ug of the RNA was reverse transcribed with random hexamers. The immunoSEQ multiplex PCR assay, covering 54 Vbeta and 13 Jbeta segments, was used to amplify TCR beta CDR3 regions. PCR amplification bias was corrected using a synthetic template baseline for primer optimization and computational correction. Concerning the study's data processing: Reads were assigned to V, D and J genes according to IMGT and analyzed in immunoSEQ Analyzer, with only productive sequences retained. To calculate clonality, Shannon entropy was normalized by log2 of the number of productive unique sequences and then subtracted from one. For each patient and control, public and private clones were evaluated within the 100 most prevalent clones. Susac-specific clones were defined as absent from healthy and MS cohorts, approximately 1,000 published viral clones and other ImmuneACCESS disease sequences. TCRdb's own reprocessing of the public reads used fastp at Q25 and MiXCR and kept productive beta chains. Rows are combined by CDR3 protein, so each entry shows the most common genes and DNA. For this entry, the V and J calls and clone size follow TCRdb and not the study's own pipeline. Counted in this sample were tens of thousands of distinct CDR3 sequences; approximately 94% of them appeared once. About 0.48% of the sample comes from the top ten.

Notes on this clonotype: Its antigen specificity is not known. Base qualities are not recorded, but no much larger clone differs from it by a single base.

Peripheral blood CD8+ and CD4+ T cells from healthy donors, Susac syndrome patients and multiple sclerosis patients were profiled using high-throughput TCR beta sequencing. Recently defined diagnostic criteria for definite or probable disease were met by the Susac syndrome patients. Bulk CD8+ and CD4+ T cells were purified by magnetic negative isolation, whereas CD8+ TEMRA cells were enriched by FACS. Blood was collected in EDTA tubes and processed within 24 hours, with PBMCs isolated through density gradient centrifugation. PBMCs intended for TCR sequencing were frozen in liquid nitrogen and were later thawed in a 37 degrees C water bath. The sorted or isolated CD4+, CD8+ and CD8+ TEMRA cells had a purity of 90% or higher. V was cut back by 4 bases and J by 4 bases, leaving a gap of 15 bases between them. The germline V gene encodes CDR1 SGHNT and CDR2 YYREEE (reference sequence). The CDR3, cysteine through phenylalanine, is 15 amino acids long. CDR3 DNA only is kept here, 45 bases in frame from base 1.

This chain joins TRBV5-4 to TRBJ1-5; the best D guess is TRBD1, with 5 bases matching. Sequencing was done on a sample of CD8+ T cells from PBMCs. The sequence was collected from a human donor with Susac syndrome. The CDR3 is CASSLGGGRNQPQHF. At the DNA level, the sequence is TGTGCCAGCAGCCTTGGGGGAGGTCGTAATCAGCCCCAGCATTTT.